The rows below give T cell receptor beta chains drawn from one sample of a study of cytomegalovirus exposure and HLA in healthy donors. Produced via immunoSEQ multiplex PCR; TCRdb's table is partial and in-frame only. The sample has approximately 160,000 clones, approximately 77% seen once. Sequencing input: PBMCs. The source of these receptors is a male donor in good health and CMV-seropositive. Both conserved end residues are part of each CDR3. Clone size is shown for a subset of rows, as once, few, many or a class of expanded clone.

TRBJ2-7 | - | TRBV19 | CASSTTRTREQYF
TRBJ1-1 | - | TRBV5-1 | CASSDYRGNTEAFF
TRBJ1-4 | - | TRBV14 | CASSHLDRGNEKLFF
TRBJ2-2 | - | TRBV5-1 | CASRTGTPNTGELFF
TRBJ1-2 | - | TRBV5-1 | CASSFLGQRSGYGYTF
TRBJ1-2 | - | TRBV7-2 | CASSLGAGGPAVDGYTF
TRBJ1-1 | few | TRBV2 | CASWDREGLRDTEAFF
TRBJ2-7 | - | TRBV18 | CASSPGHHEQYF
TRBJ1-1 | few | TRBV6-5 | CASSYSTGGEAFF
TRBJ2-3 | - | TRBV7-8 | CASSFLGSDTDTQYF
TRBJ1-5 | few | TRBV6-1 | CATMLVFNQPQHF
TRBJ1-5 | - | TRBV2 | CASSERPGNQPQHF
TRBJ2-2 | - | TRBV9 | CASSVSQGAYTGELFF
TRBJ1-1 | - | TRBV5-4 | CASSLEHPNTEAFF
TRBJ1-4 | - | TRBV11-2 | CASSLGDTTFEKLFF
TRBJ1-2 | few | TRBV28 | CASSPWARTGRNGYTF